These 27 T cell receptor beta chains originate from one sample sequenced in a study of T cell repertoires in cytomegalovirus infection. TCRdb independently ran MiXCR on the reads; one entry per CDR3 protein. The repertoire includes 300,000 to 400,000 distinct CDR3 sequences, approximately 9.5% of them detected once, and over 3.5% sits in the top ten. Sequencing input: PBMCs. The receptors were gathered from a human donor in good health (CMV status not recorded). Some clones in this sample may be carry-over from other donors' samples.

The sample holds many counts of this clonotype. CDR3 in DNA: TGCGCCAGCAGCCAATTAGGCGGGAGGAGCTCCTACAATGAGCAGTTCTTC. Amino acid sequence: CASSQLGGRSSYNEQFF. The chain combines TRBV4-1 with TRBJ2-1, with 8 bases lining up with TRBD2. The germline gives CDR1 MGHRA, CDR2 YSYEKL. This CDR3 has 17 residues. With 2 bases clipped from V and 0 bases from J, the junction kept 6 bases outside the gene matches.

This clonotype was counted a few times. The chain employs TRBV6-2 or TRBV6-3 and TRBJ1-2, with 7 bases fitting TRBD1. This CDR3 spans 16 amino acids. The V gene end was trimmed by 6 bases and the J gene end by 2 bases; junction bases not matched to a gene: 12. Germline V gene lookup returns CDR1 MNHEY and CDR2 SVGEGT. The CDR3 region has the DNA TGTGCCAGCAGATCTAGGACAGGTCCCTTGAACTATGGCTACACCTTC. The encoded protein is CASRSRTGPLNYGYTF.

This clonotype was seen more than once but under ten times. V is TRBV15 and J is TRBJ2-3; D ambiguous. This CDR3 spans 13 amino acids. Trimming removed 0 bases at V and 6 bases at J, with 7 bases between. CDR1 and CDR2 from the germline V gene are LNHNV and YYDKDF (reference sequence). The CDR3 sequence is CATSRDVSDTQYF. In DNA form, the CDR3 reads TGTGCCACCAGCAGAGATGTGTCCGATACGCAGTATTTT.

Many counts were recorded for this clonotype. Here the CDR3 DNA reads TGTGCCAGCAGCCCCGGACTAGCGGGGGTCCGCAGAAAAGAGACCCAGTACTTC. This translates into CASSPGLAGVRRKETQYF. The chain combines TRBV7-2 with TRBJ2-5, with 13 positions matching TRBD2. The germline V gene has CDR1 SGHTA and CDR2 FQGNSA. Unmatched junction bases numbered 12, after V lost 5 bases and J lost 3 bases. The CDR3 has 18 amino acids.

This clonotype was counted at least ten times. The chain links TRBV7-2 to TRBJ2-5; D is perhaps TRBD2 (5 bases). CDR3 size: 13 residues. Germline loops: CDR1 SGHTA, CDR2 FQGNSA. The V end was cut by 5 bases, the J end by 2 bases, with 9 bases between. The DNA of the CDR3 is TGTGCCAGCAGCCCGCGGGCACAAGAGACCCAGTACTTC. Translated, it gives CASSPRAQETQYF.

This clonotype was recorded at least ten times. The rearrangement uses TRBV7-9 and TRBJ1-1, with TRBD1 identical over 10 bases. Germline CDR1 SEHNR, CDR2 FQNEAQ (reference sequence). J lost 2 bases, V lost 4 bases, and 7 bases had no gene match. The CDR3 runs 16 residues. The CDR3 coding sequence is TGTGCCAGCAGCTACTCCGGGACAGGGGATAACACTGAAGCTTTCTTT. It encodes CASSYSGTGDNTEAFF.

This clonotype has a handful of counts. The CDR3 DNA sequence: TGCGCCAGCAGCCAAGGCGGACAGTTCAACACCGGGGAGCTGTTTTTT. Translated: CASSQGGQFNTGELFF. The chain couples TRBV4-3 to TRBJ2-2; TRBD1 might be the D (6 bases). The CDR3 has 16 residues. Trimming shortened V by 1 base and J by 2 bases, and 11 bases separated the two germline ends. Germline V gene lookup returns CDR1 LGHNA and CDR2 YSLEER.

The chain combines TRBV2 with TRBJ2-1; TRBD1 or TRBD2 may be the D gene (6 bases each). CDR1 and CDR2 (germline): SNHLY, FYNNEI. The V and J ends lost 3 bases and 0 bases respectively, with 12 bases between them. CDR3 length: 16 amino acids. The CDR3 bases are TGTGCCAGCAGTGACCCGGGGGCGAGCTCCTACAATGAGCAGTTCTTC. Protein sequence: CASSDPGASSYNEQFF.

The rearrangement links TRBV30 to TRBJ2-2; D unresolved. This CDR3 spans 13 amino acids. V lost 2 bases and J 6 bases, leaving 10 bases between the germline ends. Germline V gene lookup returns CDR1 GTSNPN and CDR2 SVGIG (reference sequence). The CDR3 DNA reads as TGTGCCTGGAGTCTACGGTCGTCCGGGGAGCTGTTTTTT. Its translation: CAWSLRSSGELFF.

This clonotype was detected a few times. The chain couples TRBV18 to TRBJ1-3, with D possibly TRBD1 on 6 matching bases. V lost 3 bases, J lost 0 bases, and 12 bases lay in between. This CDR3 is 16 amino acids long. From germline, CDR1 is KGHSH and CDR2 LQKENI. The CDR3: CASSPITGRSGNTIYF. In nucleotides, the CDR3 is TGTGCCAGCTCACCGATCACAGGGCGCTCTGGAAACACCATATATTTT.

The table lists this clonotype with a few counts. V usage is TRBV7-2 and J usage is TRBJ1-2, with TRBD1 matching over 7 bases. V shed 8 bases and J 8 bases; nucleotides not matched to a gene: 17. The CDR3 extends over 15 amino acids. CDR1 is SGHTA, CDR2 FQGNSA, per germline. As DNA, the CDR3 is TGTGCCAGCTCCCGAACAGGGGAGGGCTTGTGGGGCTACACCTTC. Protein product: CASSRTGEGLWGYTF.

This clonotype turned up a few times. V and J are TRBV19 and TRBJ2-1; D is unclear. Per the germline V gene, CDR1 is LNHDA and CDR2 is SQIVND (reference sequence). The V and J ends lost 4 bases and 9 bases respectively, with 10 bases between them. The CDR3 consists of 12 residues. The CDR3 nucleotides are TGTGCCAGTAGTACGTCTAGATTTGAGCAGTTCTTC. Amino acids: CASSTSRFEQFF.

This clonotype was detected a few times. The V call is TRBV7-9, the J call TRBJ2-1; D is unresolved. The CDR3 is 12 amino acids. The germline gives CDR1 SEHNR, CDR2 FQNEAQ (reference sequence). V was trimmed by 3 bases and J by 6 bases, leaving 6 bases between them. The DNA for the CDR3 is TGTGCCAGCAGCTTTTACGTCAATGAGCAGTTCTTC. It translates to CASSFYVNEQFF.

This clonotype was counted many times. The rearrangement links TRBV7-2 to TRBJ2-5, with TRBD1 as a possible D gene (5 bases). The CDR3 runs 14 residues. V lost 5 bases to trimming and J lost 5 bases, with 15 bases between them. Germline V gives CDR1 SGHTA, CDR2 FQGNSA. The CDR3 DNA reads as TGTGCCAGCAGCACATGGGGCCTATTGGAGACCCAGTACTTC. This encodes CASSTWGLLETQYF.

This clonotype was observed at least ten times. The rearrangement links TRBV7-2 to TRBJ1-1, with D possibly matching TRBD1 (5 bases). The CDR3 has 12 residues. V was cut by 3 bases and J by 11 bases, with 13 bases left in between. The germline gives CDR1 SGHTA, CDR2 FQGNSA. Here the CDR3 reads CASSLDGRVAFF. The CDR3 region has the DNA TGTGCCAGCAGCTTGGATGGCAGGGTCGCTTTCTTT.

This clonotype has a count of ten or more. This sequence joins TRBV7-6 and TRBJ2-7, with D possibly TRBD1 on 5 matching bases. The CDR3 is 13 amino acids. Germline V gene lookup returns CDR1 SGHVS and CDR2 FNYEAQ. The V end lost 5 bases, the J end lost 0 bases, and 8 bases lay between the germline ends. CDR3 region: CASSDRSSYEQYF. CDR3 DNA: TGTGCCAGCAGCGACAGAAGCTCCTACGAGCAGTACTTC. The whole variable domain, filled in from reference TRBV7-6 and TRBJ2-7, reads GAGVSQSPRYKVTKRGQDVALRCDPISGHVSLYWYRQALGQGPEFLTYFNYEAQQDKSGLPNDRFSAERPEGSISTLTIQRTEQRDSAMYRCASSDRSSYEQYFGPGTRLTVT.

This clonotype was detected a few times. This chain links TRBV6-6 with TRBJ2-7; the D gene is possibly TRBD2 (6 bases). Germline lookup yields CDR1 MNHNY and CDR2 SVGAGI (reference sequence). The CDR3 length is 20 residues. V lost 0 bases and J lost 2, with 26 bases in between. The chain's CDR3 is CASSYSAGTETSGEPYEQYF. Written as DNA, the CDR3 is TGTGCCAGCAGTTACTCAGCCGGGACGGAGACTAGTGGGGAGCCCTACGAGCAGTACTTC.

The chain employs TRBV6-1 and TRBJ1-1; no reliable D call. The CDR3 has 8 residues. Between the trimmed V and J ends, which lost 0 bases and 13 bases, there was a span of 0 bases. Germline loops: CDR1 MNHNS, CDR2 SASEGT. The CDR3 DNA follows: TGTGCCAGCAGTGAAGCTTTCTTT. Translating gives CASSEAFF.

This clonotype showed up many times. The gene calls are TRBV12-3 or TRBV12-4 and TRBJ2-1, with 10 bases matching TRBD2. V trimming: 6 bases; J trimming: 4 bases; junction bases outside the gene matches: 3. CDR3 length: 14 amino acids. Here the CDR3 reads CASRLAGTYNEQFF. For the CDR3, the DNA is TGTGCCAGCAGACTAGCGGGGACTTACAATGAGCAGTTCTTC.

For the CDR3, the DNA is TGTGCCAGCAGTCCCATAAGGGTGGGTGGCTACACCTTC. Protein sequence: CASSPIRVGGYTF. This chain uses TRBV12-3 or TRBV12-4 with TRBJ1-2, with D unresolved. The CDR3 loop spans 13 amino acids. V lost 5 bases and J 7 bases, leaving 14 bases between the germline ends.

This clonotype was seen at least ten times. The rearrangement joins TRBV28 to TRBJ1-3; 7 bases match TRBD1. Germline CDR1 MDHEN, CDR2 SYDVKM. The trim removed 4 bases at V and 4 bases at J, leaving 7 bases unmatched. The CDR3 extends over 15 amino acids. CDR3 nucleotide sequence: TGTGCCAGCAGTTACAGGGGTAGATTGGGAAACACCATATATTTT. This translates into CASSYRGRLGNTIYF. Full variable domain (remainder filled in from reference TRBV28 and TRBJ1-3): DVKVTQSSRYLVKRTGEKVFLECVQDMDHENMFWYRQDPGLGLRLIYFSYDVKMKEKGDIPEGYSVSREKKERFSLILESASTNQTSMYLCASSYRGRLGNTIYFGEGSWLTVV.

About this clonotype: This may be a read error, as it is one base from a much larger clone. The V gene is TRBV6-5, the J gene TRBJ2-1; no clear D gene. V was pared by 7 bases and J by 4 bases, with 11 bases between. The CDR3 length is 13 residues. Germline-derived CDR1 and CDR2 are MNHEY and SVGAGI. DNA for the CDR3: TGTGCCAGCACCCAACTCAGGTACAATGAGCAGTTCTTC. Its protein is CASTQLRYNEQFF.

The CDR3 DNA reads TGTGCCAGCAGTGAATATGACGGGCAGGGGATATCTGGAAACACCATATATTTT. It translates to CASSEYDGQGISGNTIYF. The J gene is TRBJ1-3, the V gene TRBV25-1, with D possibly being TRBD1 (6 bases). The CDR3 has 18 amino acids. V shed 0 bases and J shed 1 base, with 16 bases lying between them. From germline, CDR1 is MGHDK and CDR2 SYGVNS. Filled out from reference TRBV25-1 and TRBJ1-3, the complete variable domain reads EADIYQTPRYLVIGTGKKITLECSQTMGHDKMYWYQQDPGMELHLIHYSYGVNSTEKGDLSSESTVSRIRTEHFPLTLESARPSHTSQYLCASSEYDGQGISGNTIYFGEGSWLTVV.

This clonotype was counted between two and nine times. The chain is built from TRBV4-3 and TRBJ2-7; the D gene is possibly TRBD2 (5 bases). CDR3 length equals 13 residues. The V end was cut by 3 bases, the J end by 3 bases, with 9 bases between. The germline V gene has CDR1 LGHNA and CDR2 YSLEER. The CDR3 DNA sequence: TGCGCCAGCAGCCAGATAGAGGGCTACGAGCAGTACTTC. It encodes CASSQIEGYEQYF.

The chain couples TRBV6-4 to TRBJ1-2; TRBD1 is a possible D gene (5 bases). This CDR3 contains 15 residues. Germline V lookup: CDR1 MRHNA, CDR2 SNTAGT. With 2 bases removed from V and 0 bases from J, the gap between germline ends came to 10 bases. The CDR3 here is CASSDTGGANYGYTF. In nucleotides, the CDR3 is TGTGCCAGCAGTGACACTGGGGGAGCTAACTATGGCTACACCTTC.

This clonotype was counted at least ten times. The chain couples TRBV6-5 to TRBJ2-1, with TRBD2 identical over 9 bases. Germline CDR1 is MNHEY and CDR2 is SVGAGI. This CDR3 has 16 residues. Trimming removed 0 bases from V and 9 bases from J; junction bases left unmatched: 9. CDR3 residues: CASSYSRVAGALEQFF. In DNA, the CDR3 is TGTGCCAGCAGTTACTCGAGGGTAGCGGGGGCCCTTGAGCAGTTCTTC.

This clonotype was counted a few times. This chain joins TRBV6-6 and TRBJ1-6; no definite D call. CDR3 size: 15 residues. Germline CDR1 is MNHNY and CDR2 is SVGAGI (reference sequence). V gave up 5 bases and J gave up 10 bases, with 18 bases separating them. Here the CDR3 reads CASSAHRAEGSPLHF. In DNA form, the CDR3 reads TGTGCCAGCAGTGCACACCGGGCAGAGGGATCACCCCTCCACTTT.